This T cell receptor beta chain was obtained from a study of blood T cell repertoires in COVID-19. Study-wide context: Nucleic acid was either cDNA or gDNA, and it came from T cells, B-cell-depleted T cells, or PBMCs.

Only in-frame clones appear in the TCRdb table, and some are missing; sequencing was by immunoSEQ multiplex PCR. The repertoire holds 220,000 or so clones, with about 86% as singletons. V gave up 4 bases and J gave up 5 bases; unmatched junction bases: 7. Germline assignment: CDR1 LNHNV and CDR2 YYDKDF (reference sequence). This CDR3 has 14 amino acids. Sequenced sample: PBMCs or T cells enriched from blood (not recorded which). The genes are TRBV15 and TRBJ2-7; the match to TRBD1 covers 8 bases. This receptor was obtained from a woman aged 45 to 65 with acute COVID-19. The CDR3 protein is CATSITGTGNEQYF. CDR3 coding DNA: TGTGCCACCAGCATTACCGGGACAGGCAACGAGCAGTACTTC.